This T cell receptor beta chain was observed in a study of shared clonotypes between healthy human individuals. Findings and limits, study-wide: An expected dependence of interdonor clonotype sharing on sequencing depth was noted. The donor pool, a small one, limited the genetic and exposure-history diversity represented.

The CDR3 loop spans 14 amino acids. The donors, all of them Caucasian adults, lived in Nashville, Tennessee. Concerning this clone itself: Its antigen is undetermined.

Authors' processing steps: Without quality scores, immunoSEQ junctional reads could not be filtered like full-length reads. Repertoires were generated with immunoSEQ multiplex PCR, while TCRdb's copy carries only in-frame clones and drops some. The DNA gave D and trimming, while V, J and clone size come from that table. The table lists about half a million clones, roughly 80% of them singletons, with around 13% in the top ten. Sequenced: PBMCs. The receptor was isolated from a woman between 35 and 50 years old in good health. Some clones in this sample may be carry-over from other donors' samples. The chain combines TRBV21-1 with TRBJ1-2; the D call of TRBD1 is as the table states it, not checked on the DNA. TRBV21-1 represents a pseudogene. CDR3 sequence: CASSNRATNYGYTF. Here the CDR3 DNA reads TGTGCCAGCAGCAACAGGGCTACTAACTATGGCTACACCTTC.